This note documents a single T cell receptor beta chain sequence. Its antigen is unknown. Different DNA sequences within this sample yield the same CDR3. The data are from a study of cytomegalovirus exposure and HLA in healthy donors. Study results and caveats: Available immune exposure information covered CMV serostatus only. Several of the most significant clusters were apparently associated with common viral pathogens in a later analysis. For TCR beta chains, V- and J-gene trimming was later linked to a missense DCLRE1C variant.

The PCR ran on 60 Vbeta and 13 Jbeta primers. Only in-frame clones appear in the TCRdb table, and some are missing; sequencing was by immunoSEQ multiplex PCR. Among 170,000 or so clones listed, around 74% were seen once. The CDR3 has 15 residues. Trimming took 4 bases from V and 1 from J; bases not matched to a gene: 6. Germline V gene lookup returns CDR1 MNHEY and CDR2 SVGAGI. Sequenced input: PBMCs. The chain couples TRBV6-5 to TRBJ1-1; 7 bases align to TRBD1. This TCR was sampled from a woman younger than 45 in good health and CMV-seronegative. The CDR3 DNA follows: TGTGCCAGCAGTTCTCGAGGGACAGCGAACACTGAAGCTTTCTTT. This translates into CASSSRGTANTEAFF.